This T cell receptor (beta chain) was identified during a study of T cell clonality in common variable immunodeficiency. Germline V lookup: CDR1 PRHDT, CDR2 FYEKMQ (reference sequence). There are 15 residues in the CDR3. The V segment lost 5 bases and the J segment 1 base; nucleotides outside the gene matches: 4. The sample holds many counts of this clone. The read comes to an end 3 residues before the CDR3 does, leaving the germline J gene to fill in the end. This table comes from immunoSEQ multiplex PCR, and its TCRdb copy is limited to in-frame clones, with some not included. Altogether fewer than 50,000 clones were found in the sample, and no singletons occur.

This TCR came from a person aged 18-69 years in good health. Sequencing input: peripheral blood mononuclear cells. This chain uses TRBV13 with TRBJ2-7; TRBD2 aligns across 11 bases. Incomplete CDR3 DNA: TGTGCCAGCAGCCTTAGCGGGGGGGCATCCTACGAG. It specifies CASSLSGGASYE. The CDR3 as a whole reads CASSLSGGASYEQYF. The whole variable domain, remainder taken from reference TRBV13 and TRBJ2-7, is AAGVIQSPRHLIKEKRETATLKCYPIPRHDTVYWYQQGPGQDPQFLISFYEKMQSDKGSIPDRFSAQQFSDYHSELNMSSLELGDSALYFCASSLSGGASYEQYFGPGTRLTVT.